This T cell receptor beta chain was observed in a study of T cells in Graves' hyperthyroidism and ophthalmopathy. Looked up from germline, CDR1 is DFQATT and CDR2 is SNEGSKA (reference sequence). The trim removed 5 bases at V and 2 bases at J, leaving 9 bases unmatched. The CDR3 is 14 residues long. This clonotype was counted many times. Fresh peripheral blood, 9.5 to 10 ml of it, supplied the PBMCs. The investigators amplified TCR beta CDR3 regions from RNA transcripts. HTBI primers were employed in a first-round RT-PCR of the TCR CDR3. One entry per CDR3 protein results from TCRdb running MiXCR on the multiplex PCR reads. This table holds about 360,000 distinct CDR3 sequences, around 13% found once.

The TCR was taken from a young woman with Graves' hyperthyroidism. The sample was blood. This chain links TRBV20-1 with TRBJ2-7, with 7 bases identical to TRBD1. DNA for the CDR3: TGCAGTGCTCCCGGGACAGAGAAAACCTACGAGCAGTACTTC. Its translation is CSAPGTEKTYEQYF.